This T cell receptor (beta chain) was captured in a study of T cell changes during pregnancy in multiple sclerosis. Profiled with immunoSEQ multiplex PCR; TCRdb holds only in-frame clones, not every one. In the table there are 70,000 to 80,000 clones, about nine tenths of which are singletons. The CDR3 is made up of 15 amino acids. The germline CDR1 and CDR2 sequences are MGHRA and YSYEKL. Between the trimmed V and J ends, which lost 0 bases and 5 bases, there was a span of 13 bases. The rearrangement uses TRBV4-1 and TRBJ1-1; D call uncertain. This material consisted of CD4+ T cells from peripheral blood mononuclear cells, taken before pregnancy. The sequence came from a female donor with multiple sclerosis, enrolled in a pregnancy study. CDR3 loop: CASSQDTGLGTEAFF. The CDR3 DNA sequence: TGCGCCAGCAGCCAAGATACGGGGTTAGGGACTGAAGCTTTCTTT.